Listed here is a single T cell receptor (beta chain). TCRdb keeps only in-frame clones here, not all; method: immunoSEQ multiplex PCR. The table lists tens of thousands of clones, about 86% of them singletons, with 6.9% in the top ten. Unmatched junction bases numbered 7, after V lost 1 base and J lost 8 bases. Germline lookup yields CDR1 SGHRS and CDR2 YFSETQ. This CDR3 contains 15 residues. These data belong to a study of blood T cell repertoires in COVID-19. Material: peripheral blood. This rearrangement joins TRBV5-1 to TRBJ2-1, with TRBD2 identical over 9 bases. This sequence originates from a man aged 50-60 years with active COVID-19. CDR3 protein: CASSLTVAGADEQFF. The DNA for the CDR3 is TGCGCCAGCAGCTTGACGGTAGCGGGAGCGGATGAGCAGTTCTTC.